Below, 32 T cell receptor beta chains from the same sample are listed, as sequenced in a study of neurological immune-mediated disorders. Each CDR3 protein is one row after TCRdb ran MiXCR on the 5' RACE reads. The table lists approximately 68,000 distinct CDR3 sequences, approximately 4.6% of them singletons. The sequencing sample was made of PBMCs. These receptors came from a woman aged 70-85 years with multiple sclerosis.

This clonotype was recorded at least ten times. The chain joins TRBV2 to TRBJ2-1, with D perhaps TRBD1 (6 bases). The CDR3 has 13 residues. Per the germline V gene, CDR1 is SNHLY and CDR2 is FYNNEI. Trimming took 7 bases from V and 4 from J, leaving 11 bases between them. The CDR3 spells CASKGDGYNEQFF. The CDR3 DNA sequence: TGTGCCAGCAAGGGGGACGGATACAATGAGCAGTTCTTC.

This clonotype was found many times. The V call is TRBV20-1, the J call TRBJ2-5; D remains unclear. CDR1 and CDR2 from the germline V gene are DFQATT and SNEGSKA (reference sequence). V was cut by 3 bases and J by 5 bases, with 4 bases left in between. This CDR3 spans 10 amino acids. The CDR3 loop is CSASWETQYF. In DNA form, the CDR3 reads TGCAGTGCTAGTTGGGAGACCCAGTACTTC.

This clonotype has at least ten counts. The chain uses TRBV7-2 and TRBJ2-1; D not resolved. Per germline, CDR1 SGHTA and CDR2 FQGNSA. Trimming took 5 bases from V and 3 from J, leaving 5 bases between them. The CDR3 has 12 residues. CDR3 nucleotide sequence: TGTGCCAGCAGCCAATTCTACAATGAGCAGTTCTTC. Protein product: CASSQFYNEQFF.

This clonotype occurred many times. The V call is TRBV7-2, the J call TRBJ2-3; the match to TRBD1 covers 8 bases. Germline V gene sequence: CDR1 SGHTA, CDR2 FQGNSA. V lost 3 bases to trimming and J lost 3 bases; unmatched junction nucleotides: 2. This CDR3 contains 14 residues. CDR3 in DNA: TGTGCCAGCAGCTTGTACAGGGGGACAGATACGCAGTATTTT. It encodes CASSLYRGTDTQYF.

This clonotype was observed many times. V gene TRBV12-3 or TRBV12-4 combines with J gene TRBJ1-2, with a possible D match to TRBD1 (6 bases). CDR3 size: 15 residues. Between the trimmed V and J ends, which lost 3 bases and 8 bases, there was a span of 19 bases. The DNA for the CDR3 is TGTGCCAGCAGTTTGCACTTGGGGGCCGAGTCGGGCTACACCTTC. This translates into CASSLHLGAESGYTF.

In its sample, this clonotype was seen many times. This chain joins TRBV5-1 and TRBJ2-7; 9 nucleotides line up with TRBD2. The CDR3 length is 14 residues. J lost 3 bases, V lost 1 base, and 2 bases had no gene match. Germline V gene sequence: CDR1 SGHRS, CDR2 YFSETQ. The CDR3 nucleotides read TGCGCCAGCAGCTTGTTAGCGGGAGACTACGAGCAGTACTTC. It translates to CASSLLAGDYEQYF.

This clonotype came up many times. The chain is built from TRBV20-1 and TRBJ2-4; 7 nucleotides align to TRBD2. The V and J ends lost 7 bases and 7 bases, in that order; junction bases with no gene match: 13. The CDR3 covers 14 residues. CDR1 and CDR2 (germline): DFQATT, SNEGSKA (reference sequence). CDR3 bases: TGCAGTGGTTGGGAGGGGAAACGTCGGAACATTCAGTACTTC. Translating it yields CSGWEGKRRNIQYF.

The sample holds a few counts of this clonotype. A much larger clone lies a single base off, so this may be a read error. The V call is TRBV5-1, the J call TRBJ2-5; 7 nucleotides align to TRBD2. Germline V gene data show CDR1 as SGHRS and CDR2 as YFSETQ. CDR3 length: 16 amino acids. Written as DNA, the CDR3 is TGCGCCAGCAGCTTGTCTCTTGCGGGAGAACCAGAGAACCAGTACTTC. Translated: CASSLSLAGEPENQYF. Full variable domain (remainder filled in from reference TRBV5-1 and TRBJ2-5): KAGVTQTPRYLIKTRGQQVTLSCSPISGHRSVSWYQQTPGQGLQFLFEYFSETQRNKGNFPGRFSGRQFSNSRSEMNVSTLELGDSALYLCASSLSLAGEPENQYFGPGTRLLVL.

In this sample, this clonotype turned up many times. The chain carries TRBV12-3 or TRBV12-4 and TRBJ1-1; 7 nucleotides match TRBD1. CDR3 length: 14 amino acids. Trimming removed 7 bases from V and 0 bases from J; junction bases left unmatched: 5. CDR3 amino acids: CASTLGQVNTEAFF. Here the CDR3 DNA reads TGTGCCAGCACCCTCGGACAGGTGAACACTGAAGCTTTCTTT.

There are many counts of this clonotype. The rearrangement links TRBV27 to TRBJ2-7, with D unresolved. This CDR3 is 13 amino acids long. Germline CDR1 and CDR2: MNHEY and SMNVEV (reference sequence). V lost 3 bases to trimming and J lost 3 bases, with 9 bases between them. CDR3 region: CASSFRVGYEQYF. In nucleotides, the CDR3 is TGTGCCAGCAGTTTTAGGGTGGGCTACGAGCAGTACTTC.

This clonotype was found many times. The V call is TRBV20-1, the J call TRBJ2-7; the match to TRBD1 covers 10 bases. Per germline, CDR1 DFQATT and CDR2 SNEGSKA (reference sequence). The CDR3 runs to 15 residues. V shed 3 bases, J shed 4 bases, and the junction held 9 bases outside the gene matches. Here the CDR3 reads CSASLWDRGSYEQYF. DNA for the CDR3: TGCAGTGCTAGCCTATGGGACAGGGGTTCGTACGAGCAGTACTTC.

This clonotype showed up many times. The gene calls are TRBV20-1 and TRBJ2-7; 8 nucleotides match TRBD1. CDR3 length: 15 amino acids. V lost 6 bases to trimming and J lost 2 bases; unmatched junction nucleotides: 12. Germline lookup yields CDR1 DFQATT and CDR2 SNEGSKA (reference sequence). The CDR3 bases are TGCAGTGCCCGGGGGTCTAGGACAGGGACCTACGAGCAGTACTTC. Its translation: CSARGSRTGTYEQYF.

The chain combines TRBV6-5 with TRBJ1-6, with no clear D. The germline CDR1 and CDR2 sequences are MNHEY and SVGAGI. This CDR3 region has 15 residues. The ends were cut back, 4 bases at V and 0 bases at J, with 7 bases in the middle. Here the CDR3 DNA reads TGTGCCAGCAGTTTGGACCGCTCCTATAATTCACCCCTCCACTTT. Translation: CASSLDRSYNSPLHF.

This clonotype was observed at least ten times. The CDR3, as DNA: TGCAGCGCCGACCCCCTAGCGGGGTCTTACAATGAGCAGTTCTTC. The encoded protein is CSADPLAGSYNEQFF. The rearrangement links TRBV29-1 to TRBJ2-1, with TRBD2 identical over 9 bases. Germline V CDR1 and CDR2: SQVTM, ANQGSEA. This CDR3 region has 15 residues. Trimming cost V 7 bases and J 4 bases; bases outside gene matches: 11.

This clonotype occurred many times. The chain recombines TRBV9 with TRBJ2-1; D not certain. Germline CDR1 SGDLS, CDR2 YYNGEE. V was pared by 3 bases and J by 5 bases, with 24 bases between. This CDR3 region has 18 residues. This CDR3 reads CASSAPSQIGQVHNEQFF. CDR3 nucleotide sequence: TGTGCCAGCAGCGCCCCCTCGCAAATCGGCCAGGTTCACAATGAGCAGTTCTTC.

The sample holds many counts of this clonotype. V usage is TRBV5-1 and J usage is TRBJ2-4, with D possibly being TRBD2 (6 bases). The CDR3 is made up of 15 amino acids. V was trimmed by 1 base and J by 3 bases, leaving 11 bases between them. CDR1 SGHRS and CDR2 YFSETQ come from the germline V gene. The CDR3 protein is CASSLNLAVKNIQYF. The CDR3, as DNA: TGCGCCAGCAGCTTGAACTTAGCGGTCAAAAACATTCAGTACTTC.

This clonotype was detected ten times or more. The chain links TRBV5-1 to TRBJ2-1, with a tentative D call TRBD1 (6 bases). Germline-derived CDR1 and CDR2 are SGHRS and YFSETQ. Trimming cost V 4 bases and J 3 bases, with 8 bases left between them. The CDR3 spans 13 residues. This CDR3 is CASSQDSYNEQFF. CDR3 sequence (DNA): TGCGCCAGCAGCCAGGACAGCTACAATGAGCAGTTCTTC.

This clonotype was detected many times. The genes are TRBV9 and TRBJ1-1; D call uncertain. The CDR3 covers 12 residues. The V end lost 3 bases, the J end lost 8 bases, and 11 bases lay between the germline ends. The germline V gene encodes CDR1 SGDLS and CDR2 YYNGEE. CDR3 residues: CASSGWAGEAFF. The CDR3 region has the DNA TGTGCCAGCAGCGGCTGGGCAGGAGAAGCTTTCTTT.

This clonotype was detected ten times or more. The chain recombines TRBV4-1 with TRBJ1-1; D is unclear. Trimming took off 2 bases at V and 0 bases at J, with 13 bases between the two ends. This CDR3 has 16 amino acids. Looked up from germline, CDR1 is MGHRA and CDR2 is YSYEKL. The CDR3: CASSQRLSPLNTEAFF. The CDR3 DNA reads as TGCGCCAGCAGCCAACGCCTTTCCCCATTGAACACTGAAGCTTTCTTT.

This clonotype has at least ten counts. Here the CDR3 reads CAIRGVGYNEQFF. The CDR3 DNA reads TGTGCCATCAGGGGGGTCGGGTACAATGAGCAGTTCTTC. V is TRBV10-3 and J is TRBJ2-1; TRBD1 or TRBD2 may be the D gene (5 bases each). The CDR3 is 13 amino acids. Trimming removed 6 bases from V and 4 bases from J, with 10 bases in between. From germline, CDR1 is ENHRY and CDR2 SYGVKD.

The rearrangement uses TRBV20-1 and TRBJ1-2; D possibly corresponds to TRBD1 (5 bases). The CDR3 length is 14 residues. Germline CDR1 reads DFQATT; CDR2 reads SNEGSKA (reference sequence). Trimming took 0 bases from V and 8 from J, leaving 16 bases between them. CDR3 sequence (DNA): TGCAGTGCTAGAGATCGAGGCGGGGGTGGCGGCTACACCTTC. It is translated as CSARDRGGGGGYTF.

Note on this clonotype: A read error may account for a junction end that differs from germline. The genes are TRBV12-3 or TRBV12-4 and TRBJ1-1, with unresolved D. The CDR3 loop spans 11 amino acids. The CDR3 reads CASSLRAEALF. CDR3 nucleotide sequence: TGTGCCAGCAGTTTGCGGGCTGAAGCTCTCTTT.

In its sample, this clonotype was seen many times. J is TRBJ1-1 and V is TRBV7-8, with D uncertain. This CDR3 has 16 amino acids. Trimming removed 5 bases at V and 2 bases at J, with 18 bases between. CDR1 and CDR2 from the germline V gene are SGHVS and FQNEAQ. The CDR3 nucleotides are TGTGCCAGCAGCCCCAGAGTCGTAGGGCAAAACACTGAAGCTTTCTTT. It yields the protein CASSPRVVGQNTEAFF.

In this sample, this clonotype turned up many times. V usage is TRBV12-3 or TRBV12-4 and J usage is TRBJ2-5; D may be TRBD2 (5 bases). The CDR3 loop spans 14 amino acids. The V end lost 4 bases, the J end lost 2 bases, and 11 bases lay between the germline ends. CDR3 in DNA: TGTGCCAGCAGTTGGACTCCTCTACAAGAGACCCAGTACTTC. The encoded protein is CASSWTPLQETQYF.

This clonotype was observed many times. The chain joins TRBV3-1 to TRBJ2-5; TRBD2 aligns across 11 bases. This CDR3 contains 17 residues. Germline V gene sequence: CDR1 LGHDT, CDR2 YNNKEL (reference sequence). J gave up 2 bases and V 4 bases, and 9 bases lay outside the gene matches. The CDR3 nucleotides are TGTGCCAGCAGCCTAGCTTTAGCGGGAGGGATACAAGAGACCCAGTACTTC. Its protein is CASSLALAGGIQETQYF.

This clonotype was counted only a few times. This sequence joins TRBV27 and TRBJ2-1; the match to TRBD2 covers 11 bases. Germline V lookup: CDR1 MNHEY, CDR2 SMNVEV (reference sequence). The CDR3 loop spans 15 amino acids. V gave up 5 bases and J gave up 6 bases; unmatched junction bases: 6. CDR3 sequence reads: CASSHGLAGRNEQFF. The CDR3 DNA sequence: TGTGCCAGCAGTCATGGACTAGCGGGCCGCAATGAGCAGTTCTTC.

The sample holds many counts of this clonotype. The CDR3 here is CASSFGGEQYF. CDR3 sequence (DNA): TGTGCCAGCAGTTTTGGGGGCGAGCAGTACTTC. The V call is TRBV12-3 or TRBV12-4, the J call TRBJ2-7; D is perhaps TRBD1 or TRBD2 (5 bases each). The V gene lost 3 bases and the J gene lost 6 bases, with 6 bases spanning the gap. The length of the CDR3 is 11 residues.

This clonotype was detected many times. The CDR3 reads CASSRPSYEQYF. The CDR3 DNA reads TGTGCCAGCAGCCGGCCGTCCTACGAGCAGTACTTC. The genes are TRBV6-2 or TRBV6-3 and TRBJ2-7; no clear D. This CDR3 spans 12 amino acids. V lost 6 bases to trimming and J lost 1 base, with 7 bases between them. Germline CDR1 and CDR2: MNHEY and SVGEGT.

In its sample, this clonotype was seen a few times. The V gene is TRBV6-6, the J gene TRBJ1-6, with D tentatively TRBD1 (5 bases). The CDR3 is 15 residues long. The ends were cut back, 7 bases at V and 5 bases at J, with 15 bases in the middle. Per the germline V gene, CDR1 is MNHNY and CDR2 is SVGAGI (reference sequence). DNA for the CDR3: TGTGCCAGCATCCTAGGGACCGCCGATAATTCACCCCTCCACTTT. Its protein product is CASILGTADNSPLHF.

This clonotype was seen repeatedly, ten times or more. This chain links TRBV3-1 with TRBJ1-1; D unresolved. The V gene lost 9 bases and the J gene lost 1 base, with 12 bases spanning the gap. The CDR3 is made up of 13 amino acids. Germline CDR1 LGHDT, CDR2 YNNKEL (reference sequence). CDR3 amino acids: CASSNLRNTEAFF. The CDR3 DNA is TGTGCCAGTTCAAACCTCAGGAACACTGAAGCTTTCTTT.

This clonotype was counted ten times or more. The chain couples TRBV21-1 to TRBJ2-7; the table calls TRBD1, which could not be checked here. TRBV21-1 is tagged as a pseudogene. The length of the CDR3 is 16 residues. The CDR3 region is CASSPLRDRGLYEQYF. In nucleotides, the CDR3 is TGTGCCAGCAGCCCCCTCCGGGACAGGGGCTTATACGAGCAGTACTTC.

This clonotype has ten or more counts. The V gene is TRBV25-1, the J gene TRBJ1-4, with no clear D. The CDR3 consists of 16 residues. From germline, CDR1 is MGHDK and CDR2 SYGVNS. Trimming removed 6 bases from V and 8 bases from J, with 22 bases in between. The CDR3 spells CASSHPRGRGNEKLFF. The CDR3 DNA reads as TGTGCCAGCAGCCACCCTCGAGGTCGCGGGAACGAAAAACTGTTTTTT.